This TCR beta chain was documented in a study of T-cell reconstitution after alpha-beta-depleted transplantation in children. Study-wide findings and caveats: Once a year had passed after transplant, T-cell counts and diversity came mostly from newly produced T cells. Several hundred expanded graft clones reportedly gave rise to the alpha-beta T cells present about two months after transplant. Some patients' high day-60 TCRbeta diversity was traced to surviving recipient T cells and thymic progenitors.

Trimming removed 0 bases at V and 3 bases at J, with 18 bases between. The CDR3 loop spans 17 amino acids. Germline V lookup: CDR1 SGHRS, CDR2 YFSETQ. A library of TCRbeta sequences, prepared with unique molecular identifiers, was generated. TCRdb itself ran the PCR reads through MiXCR, one entry per CDR3 protein. The table records 700,000 or so distinct CDR3 sequences, around 13% of them present only once. This clonotype was observed a few times. The antigen is undetermined. This TCR came from a girl aged 2 to 10 with congenital amegakaryocytic thrombocytopenia, due to receive a stem cell transplant. The genes are TRBV5-1 and TRBJ2-5, with D unresolved. The sequences come from PBMCs, collected before TCRalphabeta/CD19-depleted stem cell transplant. CDR3 amino acids: CASSLAPTGAQKETQYF. For the CDR3, the DNA is TGCGCCAGCAGCTTGGCTCCTACCGGAGCACAGAAAGAGACCCAGTACTTC.